Below, 8 T cell receptor beta chains from the same sample are listed, as sequenced in a study of low-dose radiotherapy and immunotherapy resistance in tumors. TRAV and TRBV primers primed cDNA for both TCRalpha and TCRbeta. With a constant-region primer and a V-primer adapter, TCRs were subjected to 20 PCR cycles of amplification. One entry per CDR3 protein, called by TCRdb with MiXCR from the reads. The sample lists 5,600 or so distinct CDR3 sequences; roughly four fifths were seen once. The receptor source for this set is a human donor with advanced metastatic prostate, ovarian, gallbladder or colorectal cancer (not recorded which). This table probably holds off-target reads from a library built for another chain.

The gene calls are TRBV28 and TRBJ1-5, with D perhaps matching TRBD1 (5 bases). This CDR3 has 17 amino acids. V lost 4 bases and J 5 bases, leaving 21 bases between the germline ends. Germline V CDR1 and CDR2: MDHEN, SYDVKM. CDR3: CASSYGSGPLIYQPQHF. CDR3 coding DNA: TGTGCCAGCAGTTATGGGTCAGGGCCTTTAATTTATCAGCCCCAGCATTTT.

This sequence joins TRBV29-1 and TRBJ2-7, with D maybe TRBD2 (5 bases). V shed 5 bases and J shed 8 bases, with 19 bases lying between them. CDR3 length equals 13 residues. The V gene's germline CDR1 is SQVTM and CDR2 ANQGSEA. CDR3 DNA sequence: TGCAGCGTTTCGCTCGCAGAAGCGGTACAGCAGTACTTC. This gives the protein CSVSLAEAVQQYF.

The chain uses TRBV7-9 and TRBJ2-5; D remains ambiguous. Deletions cut 5 bases from V and 3 bases from J, with 4 bases between. Germline V CDR1 and CDR2: SEHNR, FQNEAQ (reference sequence). The CDR3 is made up of 11 amino acids. CDR3 nucleotide sequence: TGTGCCAGCAGCCACGAAGAGACCCAGTACTTC. This codes for CASSHEETQYF.

This rearrangement joins TRBV2 to TRBJ2-3; D unclear. V dropped 6 bases and J dropped 1 base, with 8 bases sitting between them. The V gene's germline CDR1 is SNHLY and CDR2 FYNNEI. The CDR3 runs to 13 residues. In DNA, the CDR3 is TGTGCCAGCAGCTCGCTAGGCACAGATACGCAGTATTTT. Its translation: CASSSLGTDTQYF.

The rearrangement joins TRBV29-1 to TRBJ2-2, with unresolved D. The CDR3 contains 13 residues. CDR1 is SQVTM and CDR2 is ANQGSEA in the germline V gene. The V gene lost 2 bases and the J gene lost 5 bases, with 9 bases spanning the gap. Here the CDR3 DNA reads TGCAGCGTTGAAAAAGGTGGTACCGGGGAGCTGTTTTTT. It translates to CSVEKGGTGELFF.

This chain connects TRBV6-1 to TRBJ2-2; the D is unclear. This CDR3 has 13 amino acids. From germline, CDR1 is MNHNS and CDR2 SASEGT. The V end lost 3 bases, the J end lost 6 bases, and 8 bases lay between the germline ends. CDR3 region: CASSDLGSGELFF. DNA for the CDR3: TGTGCCAGCAGTGACCTGGGCTCCGGGGAGCTGTTTTTT.

This rearrangement joins TRBV5-4 to TRBJ2-1; 10 nucleotides agree with TRBD1. Germline CDR1 SGHNT, CDR2 YYREEE (reference sequence). The CDR3 has 16 amino acids. Losses at the gene ends were 1 base for V and 9 bases for J; bases not matched to a gene: 10. The CDR3 nucleotides read TGTGCCAGCAGCTTGAGTGGGACAGGGGCTGGCATTGAGCAGTTCTTC. As protein: CASSLSGTGAGIEQFF.

The chain combines TRBV6-1 with TRBJ1-6; D is unresolved. The CDR3 is 15 amino acids. The V gene's germline CDR1 is MNHNS and CDR2 SASEGT. V lost 5 bases to trimming and J lost 7 bases, with 15 bases between them. The CDR3 DNA follows: TGTGCCAGCAGTCAATACGATCTGAACAATTCACCCCTCCACTTT. Amino acids: CASSQYDLNNSPLHF.